Below, one TCR beta chain is given with its context. Antigen: not known. These data belong to a study of cytomegalovirus exposure and HLA in healthy donors. Study-level findings and limits: Further analysis was carried out later, and it showed several of the most significant clusters appearing linked to common viral pathogens. The study put around 180 TCR beta chains on its list as cytomegalovirus-associated. Prior analysis indicated that the majority of TCR beta V segments exhibited productivity approximately 87% or approximately 30% of the time.

A multiplex PCR was run with 60 Vbeta primers and 13 Jbeta primers. Some clones are missing from TCRdb's copy, which holds only in-frame ones; the method was immunoSEQ multiplex PCR. Found here are 40,000 to 55,000 clones; the top ten clones hold roughly 6.1%. V was cut by 1 base and J by 7 bases, with 19 bases left in between. The CDR3 length is 16 residues. From germline, CDR1 is SGHTA and CDR2 FQGNSA. The sequenced sample was PBMCs. J is TRBJ2-5 and V is TRBV7-2; weak D call: TRBD2 (5 bases). This receptor was identified in a male donor in good health and CMV-seropositive. The CDR3 here is CASSLGSPSVAGTQYF. CDR3 nucleotides: TGTGCCAGCAGCTTAGGGTCACCCAGCGTCGCGGGGACCCAGTACTTC.